A single sample is the source of the 9 T cell receptor beta chains below, sequenced in a study of a mutant IDH1 vaccine in newly diagnosed glioma. What these receptors recognize is not known. Time point reported: week 47, end of study. Every single dose of the vaccine, 300 ug of mutant IDH1 20-mer peptide, came with topical imiquimod. Assay: immunoSEQ multiplex PCR; the TCRdb copy retains only in-frame clones and omits some. The sample has about 13,000 clones, around 76% seen once; the top ten hold about 4%. Sequenced material: PBMCs, taken from a glioma patient whose treatment included an IDH1 peptide vaccine. Receptor source: a woman aged 40 to 50 with glioma.

The genes are TRBV4-3 and TRBJ2-7; TRBD2 matches 7 bases. The CDR3 is 14 residues long. The ends lost 5 bases at V and 0 bases at J; junction bases unmatched: 4. Per the germline V gene, CDR1 is LGHNA and CDR2 is YSLEER. The CDR3 spells CASSETSRSYEQYF. CDR3 DNA: TGCGCCAGCAGCGAGACTAGCCGCTCCTACGAGCAGTACTTC.

The chain is built from TRBV19 and TRBJ2-2; 9 nucleotides match TRBD2. CDR1 is LNHDA and CDR2 is SQIVND in the germline V gene (reference sequence). The CDR3 is made up of 17 amino acids. After removal of 5 bases from V and 4 bases from J, the junction contained 11 bases not matched to a gene. This CDR3 is CASSLGFSGRPTGELFF. The CDR3 coding sequence is TGTGCCAGTAGTCTAGGATTTAGCGGGAGACCCACCGGGGAGCTGTTTTTT.

This CDR3 reads CASSIQHASYEQYF. The CDR3 region has the DNA TGTGCCAGTAGTATTCAGCACGCCTCCTACGAGCAGTACTTC. The genes are TRBV19 and TRBJ2-7; D not resolved. This CDR3 contains 14 residues. V gave up 3 bases and J gave up 0 bases, with 9 bases separating them. Germline assignment: CDR1 LNHDA and CDR2 SQIVND (reference sequence).

The chain couples TRBV2 to TRBJ1-4; 7 bases match TRBD1. Germline trimming cut 5 bases from V and 7 bases from J; bases unmatched to any gene: 4. CDR1 SNHLY and CDR2 FYNNEI come from the germline V gene. CDR3 length: 13 amino acids. CDR3 nucleotide sequence: TGTGCCAGCAGTCAGGGGGGGGGTGAAAAACTGTTTTTT. It codes for CASSQGGGEKLFF.

V usage is TRBV6-1 and J usage is TRBJ2-3; TRBD2 matches 8 bases. J gave up 4 bases and V 2 bases, and 5 bases lay outside the gene matches. The V gene's germline CDR1 is MNHNS and CDR2 SASEGT. The CDR3 is made up of 15 amino acids. CDR3 coding DNA: TGTGCCAGCAGTGAAATGGGCGGGGGGTCAGATACGCAGTATTTT. Amino acids: CASSEMGGGSDTQYF.

The sample holds a few counts of this clone. This chain links TRBV18 with TRBJ2-1; no clear D gene. The germline gives CDR1 KGHSH, CDR2 LQKENI. The CDR3 runs to 13 residues. The germline V and J ends were trimmed by 2 bases and 9 bases, with 11 bases remaining between them. This CDR3 is CASSPGNSAEQFF. In DNA form, the CDR3 reads TGTGCCAGCTCACCAGGGAACTCCGCTGAGCAGTTCTTC.

The genes are TRBV4-1 and TRBJ2-7, with TRBD2 matching over 10 bases. Trimming removed 1 base from V and 7 bases from J; junction bases left unmatched: 10. Germline-derived CDR1 and CDR2 are MGHRA and YSYEKL. The CDR3 covers 16 residues. The CDR3 spells CASSQASGGPLREQYF. The CDR3 DNA reads as TGCGCCAGCAGCCAAGCTAGCGGGGGCCCCTTGCGGGAGCAGTACTTC.

This clone was seen once. The V call is TRBV5-6, the J call TRBJ2-3, with D possibly TRBD2 on 7 matching bases. The V and J ends lost 6 bases and 6 bases respectively, with 14 bases between them. Germline CDR1 reads SGHDT; CDR2 reads YYEEEE. This CDR3 contains 13 residues. This CDR3 is CASKWGGADTQYF. Written as DNA, the CDR3 is TGTGCCAGCAAATGGGGGGGGGCGGATACGCAGTATTTT. The full variable domain, rest sourced from reference TRBV5-6 and TRBJ2-3, is DAGVTQSPTHLIKTRGQQVTLRCSPKSGHDTVSWYQQALGQGPQFIFQYYEEEERQRGNFPDRFSGHQFPNYSSELNVNALLLGDSALYLCASKWGGADTQYFGPGTRLTVL.

Only a few counts were recorded for this clone. CDR3 protein: CASSLVPAGGDTGELFF. The CDR3 nucleotides read TGCGCCAGCAGCTTGGTTCCCGCGGGGGGAGACACCGGGGAGCTGTTTTTT. The J gene is TRBJ2-2, the V gene TRBV5-1; 8 bases are a match to TRBD2. V trimming: 0 bases; J trimming: 3 bases; junction bases outside the gene matches: 7. CDR1 SGHRS and CDR2 YFSETQ come from the germline V gene. The CDR3 loop spans 17 amino acids.